These 24 T cell receptor beta chains were all obtained from the same sample, sequenced in a study of shared clonotypes between healthy human individuals. The repertoire was sequenced with immunoSEQ multiplex PCR; TCRdb's copy has only in-frame clones and lacks some. Altogether approximately 840,000 clones are present, approximately 97% being singletons, with the ten largest covering under 0.25%. Naive CD8 cells comprised CD45RO-negative, CCR7-positively selected cells, excluding terminally differentiated effector memory CD45RA+ cells. Sequencing was done on a sample of naive CD8+ T cells sorted from blood. These receptors were obtained from a man aged 30 to 45 in good health.

In this sample, this clone turned up once. The V call is TRBV28, the J call TRBJ1-1; D not certain. CDR1 and CDR2 from the germline V gene are MDHEN and SYDVKM. The V and J ends lost 5 bases and 4 bases respectively, with 5 bases between them. The CDR3 runs 11 residues. CDR3 amino acids: CASSHSTEAFF. The CDR3 nucleotides are TGTGCCAGCAGTCATTCCACTGAAGCTTTCTTT.

The rearrangement links TRBV5-1 to TRBJ2-7; TRBD2 is a possible D gene (6 bases). The CDR3 spans 13 residues. V was trimmed by 4 bases and J by 3 bases, leaving 11 bases between them. Germline assignment: CDR1 SGHRS and CDR2 YFSETQ. The CDR3 DNA is TGCGCCAGCAGCATTGGGACTCACTACGAGCAGTACTTC. Amino acid sequence: CASSIGTHYEQYF.

The CDR3, as DNA: TGTGCCAGCAGCCCTATAACAGGTGTAGCCTACGAGCAGTACTTC. Translation: CASSPITGVAYEQYF. The chain recombines TRBV28 with TRBJ2-7, with D possibly being TRBD1 (5 bases). The CDR3 is 15 residues long. In germline, CDR1 is MDHEN, CDR2 SYDVKM. The ends were cut back, 6 bases at V and 2 bases at J, with 17 bases in the middle.

The rearrangement uses TRBV6-6 and TRBJ2-5, with D unclear. In germline, CDR1 is MNHNY, CDR2 SVGAGI (reference sequence). Trimming took 0 bases from V and 8 from J, leaving 4 bases between them. This CDR3 spans 11 amino acids. The CDR3 nucleotides are TGTGCCAGCAGTTACTCGGGAACCCAGTACTTC. Its protein is CASSYSGTQYF.

This clone was counted between two and nine times. The V gene is TRBV27, the J gene TRBJ1-5; the D gene is possibly TRBD1 (5 bases). Trimming removed 1 base at V and 1 base at J, with 8 bases between. The CDR3 is 15 residues long. CDR1 is MNHEY and CDR2 is SMNVEV in the germline V gene (reference sequence). CDR3 coding DNA: TGTGCCAGCAGTTTATTCGCAGGGAGCAATCAGCCCCAGCATTTT. Translation gives CASSLFAGSNQPQHF.

J is TRBJ1-4 and V is TRBV5-1, with 8 bases matching TRBD1. From germline, CDR1 is SGHRS and CDR2 YFSETQ. CDR3 length: 15 amino acids. Unmatched junction bases numbered 5, after V lost 4 bases and J lost 3 bases. As DNA, the CDR3 is TGCGCCAGCAGCGACAGGGGACGGGCTAATGAAAAACTGTTTTTT. Amino acids: CASSDRGRANEKLFF.

V is TRBV5-6 and J is TRBJ2-1, with TRBD2 as a possible D gene (5 bases). The CDR3 is 14 residues long. Trimming cost V 1 base and J 4 bases, with 9 bases left between them. The germline V gene has CDR1 SGHDT and CDR2 YYEEEE. DNA of the CDR3: TGTGCCAGCAGCTTGTTGGGAGCATACAATGAGCAGTTCTTC. This translates into CASSLLGAYNEQFF.

This clone was observed a single time. The V and J genes are TRBV10-2 and TRBJ1-3; 9 nucleotides align to TRBD1. The trim removed 5 bases at V and 8 bases at J, leaving 7 bases unmatched. The germline V gene has CDR1 WSHSY and CDR2 SAAADI. The CDR3 extends over 14 amino acids. This CDR3 is CASSQDRGRHTIYF. Here the CDR3 DNA reads TGCGCCAGCAGTCAGGACAGGGGCCGTCACACCATATATTTT.

This clone appeared once. The chain carries TRBV28 and TRBJ2-7; 8 bases line up with TRBD2. The trim removed 3 bases at V and 0 bases at J, leaving 1 base unmatched. Germline CDR1 is MDHEN and CDR2 is SYDVKM. The CDR3 is 14 residues long. In DNA, the CDR3 is TGTGCCAGCAGTTTTAGCGGGGCCTCCTACGAGCAGTACTTC. Encoded protein: CASSFSGASYEQYF.

The V call is TRBV28, the J call TRBJ2-2; 7 bases align to TRBD2. Germline trimming cut 3 bases from V and 2 bases from J; bases unmatched to any gene: 6. The germline gives CDR1 MDHEN, CDR2 SYDVKM. CDR3 length equals 16 residues. This CDR3 is CASSFLAERNTGELFF. The DNA of the CDR3 is TGTGCCAGCAGTTTTCTAGCGGAAAGAAACACCGGGGAGCTGTTTTTT.

The chain links TRBV29-1 to TRBJ2-7; 9 bases are a match to TRBD2. Germline-derived CDR1 and CDR2 are SQVTM and ANQGSEA. CDR3 length equals 14 residues. Unmatched junction bases numbered 14, after V lost 8 bases and J lost 6 bases. For the CDR3, the DNA is TGCAGCATTAGTCTTGGACTAGCGAACGGCGAGCAGTACTTC. This codes for CSISLGLANGEQYF.

The gene calls are TRBV2 and TRBJ2-7; D uncertain. The V and J ends lost 3 bases and 3 bases respectively, with 9 bases between them. The CDR3 length is 13 residues. CDR1 SNHLY and CDR2 FYNNEI come from the germline V gene. CDR3 coding DNA: TGTGCCAGCAGTGACGTTGGCGGCTACGAGCAGTACTTC. As protein: CASSDVGGYEQYF.

This chain joins TRBV4-3 and TRBJ2-2; 8 positions agree with TRBD1. The CDR3 is 13 residues long. CDR1 is LGHNA, CDR2 YSLEER, per germline. Trimming removed 4 bases from V and 10 bases from J; junction bases left unmatched: 5. This chain's CDR3 is CASSPQTGVELFF. As DNA, the CDR3 is TGCGCCAGCAGCCCACAGACAGGGGTGGAGCTGTTTTTT.

The chain uses TRBV19 and TRBJ2-2, with 12 bases that match TRBD1. Germline CDR1 is LNHDA and CDR2 is SQIVND (reference sequence). The CDR3 totals 17 residues. The V gene end was trimmed by 5 bases and the J gene end by 3 bases; junction bases not matched to a gene: 7. CDR3 amino acids: CASSHRDRGLDTGELFF. The CDR3 DNA follows: TGTGCCAGTAGTCACCGGGACAGGGGGCTCGACACCGGGGAGCTGTTTTTT.

The V and J genes are TRBV6-1 and TRBJ2-3, with 12 bases that match TRBD2. The CDR3 totals 13 residues. Germline assignment: CDR1 MNHNS and CDR2 SASEGT. V trimming: 10 bases; J trimming: 7 bases; junction bases outside the gene matches: 6. CDR3 DNA: TGTGCCATCTGGACTAGCGGGATAAATACGCAGTATTTT. As protein: CAIWTSGINTQYF.

This sequence joins TRBV28 and TRBJ2-3; D not certain. The CDR3 totals 14 residues. The V end lost 4 bases, the J end lost 4 bases, and 12 bases lay between the germline ends. From germline, CDR1 is MDHEN and CDR2 SYDVKM. The CDR3 DNA sequence: TGTGCCAGCAGTTCATCCCGAATTCCAGATACGCAGTATTTT. This gives the protein CASSSSRIPDTQYF.

The chain joins TRBV29-1 to TRBJ2-3; D might be TRBD2 (5 bases). CDR1 is SQVTM and CDR2 is ANQGSEA in the germline V gene. This CDR3 is 15 amino acids long. V dropped 3 bases and J dropped 2 bases, with 15 bases sitting between them. The CDR3 loop reads CSVDVGESYTDTQYF. CDR3 coding DNA: TGCAGCGTTGATGTGGGAGAATCTTACACAGATACGCAGTATTTT.

This chain uses TRBV7-2 with TRBJ1-5; D gene unclear. Germline V CDR1 and CDR2: SGHTA, FQGNSA. CDR3 length: 15 amino acids. V lost 1 base and J lost 0, with 7 bases in between. CDR3 residues: CASSLGRYSNQPQHF. In DNA, the CDR3 is TGTGCCAGCAGCTTAGGCAGGTATAGCAATCAGCCCCAGCATTTT.

CDR3 loop: CASSMRGMQEKLFF. In DNA form, the CDR3 reads TGTGCCAGTAGTATGCGGGGGATGCAAGAAAAACTGTTTTTT. The chain couples TRBV19 to TRBJ1-4; a weak D match, TRBD1 (5 bases). V gave up 3 bases and J gave up 8 bases, with 13 bases separating them. CDR1 LNHDA and CDR2 SQIVND come from the germline V gene (reference sequence). The CDR3 loop spans 14 amino acids. The whole variable domain, filled in from reference TRBV19 and TRBJ1-4, reads DGGITQSPKYLFRKEGQNVTLSCEQNLNHDAMYWYRQDPGQGLRLIYYSQIVNDFQKGDIAEGYSVSREKKESFPLTVTSAQKNPTAFYLCASSMRGMQEKLFFGSGTQLSVL.

The V and J genes are TRBV7-8 and TRBJ2-7, with D perhaps TRBD1 (5 bases). Trimming cost V 8 bases and J 0 bases, with 8 bases left between them. Germline-derived CDR1 and CDR2 are SGHVS and FQNEAQ. The CDR3 spans 12 residues. This CDR3 is CASLDSSYEQYF. The CDR3 DNA reads TGTGCCAGCCTAGACAGCTCCTACGAGCAGTACTTC.

The chain uses TRBV27 and TRBJ2-7; TRBD1 might be the D (6 bases). The germline V and J ends were trimmed by 1 base and 5 bases, with 12 bases remaining between them. The germline V gene encodes CDR1 MNHEY and CDR2 SMNVEV (reference sequence). The CDR3 has 14 amino acids. The CDR3 DNA follows: TGTGCCAGCAGTTTATTCGGGACACAAAACGAGCAGTACTTC. Amino acids: CASSLFGTQNEQYF.

Remarks on this clone: Other DNA sequences from this sample encode an identical CDR3 as well. The J gene is TRBJ2-6, the V gene TRBV2; D unclear. Germline values: CDR1 SNHLY, CDR2 FYNNEI. Trimming cost V 4 bases and J 1 base, with 2 bases left between them. This CDR3 region has 13 residues. The CDR3, as DNA: TGTGCCAGCAGTGGATCTGGGGCCAACGTCCTGACTTTC. It specifies CASSGSGANVLTF.

The chain recombines TRBV2 with TRBJ2-1, with D possibly TRBD1 on 6 matching bases. Germline assignment: CDR1 SNHLY and CDR2 FYNNEI. The CDR3 is 11 amino acids. The CDR3 region has the DNA TGTGGGACAGACTCTTACAATGAGCAGTTCTTC. Protein: CGTDSYNEQFF.

The chain uses TRBV5-4 and TRBJ2-3; TRBD1 agrees at 8 bases. Germline lookup yields CDR1 SGHNT and CDR2 YYREEE (reference sequence). After removal of 2 bases from V and 2 bases from J, the junction contained 7 bases not matched to a gene. The CDR3 covers 16 residues. In DNA, the CDR3 is TGTGCCAGCAGCTTACAGGGGGAGGAGAACACAGATACGCAGTATTTT. Encoded protein: CASSLQGEENTDTQYF. Based on the CDR3 plus reference TRBV5-4 and TRBJ2-3, the full variable domain is ETGVTQSPTHLIKTRGQQVTLRCSSQSGHNTVSWYQQALGQGPQFIFQYYREEENGRGNFPPRFSGLQFPNYSSELNVNALELDDSALYLCASSLQGEENTDTQYFGPGTRLTVL.